Following are 24 T cell receptor beta chains from one sample sequenced in a study of molecular identifiers for immune sequencing clone quantification. MiXCR was run by TCRdb on the PCR reads, yielding one entry per CDR3 protein. The sample has about 640,000 distinct CDR3 sequences, 20% seen once. The sample was naive CD8+ T cells from blood, with Jurkat cell RNA spiked in. Described subset: FACS-sorted CD8+CD4-CCR7+CD45RA+ naive T cells. All receptors derive from a human donor in good health. Some libraries in this study had Jurkat cell RNA spiked in.

The table lists this clonotype with many counts. The J gene is TRBJ2-7, the V gene TRBV27; a weak D match, TRBD1 (6 bases). The CDR3 spans 15 residues. V lost 5 bases and J lost 0, with 14 bases in between. CDR1 is MNHEY, CDR2 SMNVEV, per germline (reference sequence). Here the CDR3 DNA reads TGTGCCAGCAGTAACGACAGGTCAAGCTCCTACGAGCAGTACTTC. Its translation is CASSNDRSSSYEQYF.

The rearrangement links TRBV27 to TRBJ2-1, with TRBD2 matching 10 bases. The CDR3 runs to 18 residues. Germline values: CDR1 MNHEY, CDR2 SMNVEV (reference sequence). The trim removed 2 bases at V and 2 bases at J, leaving 9 bases unmatched. The CDR3 reads CASSLVLAGLSPYNEQFF. The CDR3 DNA reads TGTGCCAGCAGTTTAGTACTAGCGGGATTAAGCCCCTACAATGAGCAGTTCTTC.

This clonotype was counted at least ten times. The V and J genes are TRBV5-1 and TRBJ2-5, with D possibly matching TRBD2 (6 bases). V was trimmed by 5 bases and J by 2 bases, leaving 13 bases between them. CDR1 is SGHRS and CDR2 is YFSETQ in the germline V gene. The CDR3 covers 14 residues. Here the CDR3 DNA reads TGCGCCAGCAGTAGGTGGGGGGATCAAGAGACCCAGTACTTC. The encoded protein is CASSRWGDQETQYF.

CDR3 loop: CAWGYRVTEAFF. DNA of the CDR3: TGTGCCTGGGGCTACAGGGTTACTGAAGCTTTCTTT. This rearrangement joins TRBV30 to TRBJ1-1; D perhaps matches TRBD1 (6 bases). The CDR3 sequence is 12 residues long. Trimming took 5 bases from V and 5 from J, leaving 12 bases between them. The germline gives CDR1 GTSNPN, CDR2 SVGIG (reference sequence). Variable domain in full (rest from reference TRBV30 and TRBJ1-1): SQTIHQWPATLVQPVGSPLSLECTVEGTSNPNLYWYRQAAGRGLQLLFYSVGIGQISSEVPQNLSASRPQDRQFILSSKKLLLSDSGFYLCAWGYRVTEAFFGQGTRLTVV.

A few counts support this clonotype. CDR3 protein: CASSPTDGLYEQYF. The DNA for the CDR3 is TGTGCCAGTAGTCCAACGGACGGATTATACGAGCAGTACTTC. The genes are TRBV19 and TRBJ2-7; no firm D call. Germline CDR1 LNHDA, CDR2 SQIVND (reference sequence). V lost 5 bases to trimming and J lost 4 bases, with 15 bases between them. CDR3 length equals 14 residues.

This clonotype was seen ten or more times. The chain recombines TRBV5-6 with TRBJ2-1, with 8 bases identical to TRBD2. The J segment lost 5 bases and the V segment lost 4 bases, leaving 8 bases of the junction unmatched. The CDR3 consists of 15 residues. CDR1 is SGHDT and CDR2 is YYEEEE in the germline V gene. The CDR3 region is CASSPRLAPDNEQFF. The CDR3 nucleotides read TGTGCCAGCAGCCCGCGACTAGCGCCTGACAATGAGCAGTTCTTC.

This clonotype was counted only a few times. CDR3 residues: CASSQDFGYYGYTF. The CDR3 DNA is TGCGCCAGCAGCCAAGATTTTGGGTACTATGGCTACACCTTC. The gene calls are TRBV4-1 and TRBJ1-2; no reliable D call. V shed 0 bases and J shed 3 bases, with 8 bases lying between them. The CDR3 loop spans 14 amino acids. The germline V gene encodes CDR1 MGHRA and CDR2 YSYEKL.

V usage is TRBV12-3 or TRBV12-4 and J usage is TRBJ2-1, with 8 positions matching TRBD2. The CDR3 spans 15 residues. V lost 3 bases to trimming and J lost 8 bases; unmatched junction nucleotides: 9. The CDR3 nucleotides are TGTGCCAGCAGTTTGAAAGCGGGAGTTTTTGATGAGCAGTTCTTC. As protein: CASSLKAGVFDEQFF.

A word on this clonotype: Given a much more abundant clone one base away, this may be a read error. The V call is TRBV15, the J call TRBJ1-2; D is ambiguous. From germline, CDR1 is LNHNV and CDR2 YYDKDF (reference sequence). The CDR3 covers 17 residues. The CDR3 DNA follows: TGTGCCACCAGCAGAGATCGAGGGCAGGAAAGGACCTATGGCTGCACCTTC. This sequence encodes CATSRDRGQERTYGCTF.

To note about this clonotype: This CDR3 is missing its conserved last phenylalanine or tryptophan, likely due to a read error. The rearrangement joins TRBV7-2 to TRBJ2-7; TRBD2 matches at 9 bases. V was clipped by 1 base and J by 1 base; unmatched bases: 2. This CDR3 is built from 15 residues. Germline values: CDR1 SGHTA, CDR2 FQGNSA. The CDR3 region has the DNA TGTGCCAGCAGCTTAGAGCGGGAGGATTCCTACGAGCAGTACTTA. It translates to CASSLEREDSYEQYL.

Many counts were recorded for this clonotype. V and J are TRBV27 and TRBJ2-1; possibly TRBD1 for D (5 bases). Trimming cost V 3 bases and J 9 bases, with 9 bases left between them. This CDR3 is 12 amino acids long. Germline V gene lookup returns CDR1 MNHEY and CDR2 SMNVEV (reference sequence). CDR3 sequence reads: CASSFQGLEQFF. CDR3 coding DNA: TGTGCCAGCAGTTTTCAGGGCCTTGAGCAGTTCTTC.

In DNA, the CDR3 is TGTGCCAGCAGCCAATTATCTAACAGGGAGTGCCCCTTCCGTTACGAGCAGTACTTC. It yields the protein CASSQLSNRECPFRYEQYF. The gene calls are TRBV3-2 and TRBJ2-7; TRBD1, as called in the table, went unchecked against the DNA. TRBV3-2 is designated a pseudogene. This CDR3 has 19 residues.

With regard to this clonotype: A much bigger clone sits one base away, suggesting this may be a read error. V and J are TRBV11-2 and TRBJ2-1, with a tentative D call TRBD1 (5 bases). The CDR3 contains 13 residues. Germline loops: CDR1 SGHAT, CDR2 FQNNGV. The CDR3 nucleotides are TGTGCCAGCAGCTTTCTCAGGGTTGATGAGCCGTTCTTC. It codes for CASSFLRVDEPFF.

This clonotype was counted at least ten times. The chain combines TRBV14 with TRBJ2-1; D tentatively fits TRBD1 or TRBD2 (5 bases each). The CDR3 runs 16 residues. The ends were cut back, 1 base at V and 2 bases at J, with 12 bases in the middle. The germline V gene has CDR1 SGHDN and CDR2 FVKESK. In DNA form, the CDR3 reads TGTGCCAGCAGCCAAGTACGGGGACCAGCCTACAATGAGCAGTTCTTC. This gives the protein CASSQVRGPAYNEQFF.

In its sample, this clonotype was seen many times. J is TRBJ2-2 and V is TRBV24-1; no reliable D call. Germline assignment: CDR1 KGHDR and CDR2 SFDVKD. V was cut by 7 bases and J by 2 bases, with 4 bases left in between. The CDR3 length is 12 residues. CDR3 residues: CATSQNTGELFF. DNA for the CDR3: TGTGCCACCAGCCAAAACACCGGGGAGCTGTTTTTT.

In this sample, this clonotype turned up a few times. This chain connects TRBV18 to TRBJ1-2; TRBD1 agrees at 8 bases. This CDR3 is 16 amino acids long. Germline V gives CDR1 KGHSH, CDR2 LQKENI. With 0 bases clipped from V and 3 bases from J, the junction kept 6 bases outside the gene matches. CDR3: CASSPPMQGAYYGYTF. CDR3 sequence (DNA): TGTGCCAGCTCACCACCGATGCAGGGGGCTTACTATGGCTACACCTTC. Based on the CDR3 plus reference TRBV18 and TRBJ1-2, the full variable domain is NAGVMQNPRHLVRRRGQEARLRCSPMKGHSHVYWYRQLPEEGLKFMVYLQKENIIDESGMPKERFSAEFPKEGPSILRIQQVVRGDSAAYFCASSPPMQGAYYGYTFGSGTRLTVV.

This clonotype was observed many times. The chain has TRBV19 and TRBJ2-6; tentative D call: TRBD2 (6 bases). The germline V and J ends were trimmed by 5 bases and 2 bases, with 7 bases remaining between them. CDR1 LNHDA and CDR2 SQIVND come from the germline V gene (reference sequence). The CDR3 has 14 amino acids. This CDR3 is CASSGGTGANVLTF. Here the CDR3 DNA reads TGTGCCAGTAGTGGGGGGACTGGGGCCAACGTCCTGACTTTC.

The chain has TRBV25-1 and TRBJ1-2; no definite D call. The CDR3 length is 14 residues. V shed 6 bases and J shed 3 bases, with 14 bases lying between them. Germline CDR1 and CDR2: MGHDK and SYGVNS. This CDR3 is CASREGAGHYGYTF. The DNA for the CDR3 is TGTGCCAGCAGGGAGGGCGCCGGGCACTATGGCTACACCTTC.

This clonotype was observed many times. The V call is TRBV12-3 or TRBV12-4, the J call TRBJ1-1, with D hard to call. The CDR3 runs 14 residues. V was pared by 1 base and J by 0 bases, with 6 bases between. CDR3 nucleotide sequence: TGTGCCAGCAGTTTAGATTTCATGAACACTGAAGCTTTCTTT. This translates into CASSLDFMNTEAFF.

Note on this clonotype: A much bigger clone sits one base away, suggesting this may be a read error. The J gene is TRBJ1-1, the V gene TRBV4-1, with 9 bases aligning to TRBD1. Germline-derived CDR1 and CDR2 are MGHRA and YSYEKL. V was clipped by 4 bases and J by 11 bases; unmatched bases: 5. The CDR3 has 12 amino acids. The CDR3 loop reads CASSPSGTGAFF. Here the CDR3 DNA reads TGCGCCAGCAGCCCATCGGGGACAGGGGCTTTCTTT.

This clonotype was counted at least ten times. This chain connects TRBV6-5 to TRBJ1-1, with D tentatively TRBD1 (6 bases). Germline values: CDR1 MNHEY, CDR2 SVGAGI. The CDR3 extends over 13 amino acids. V was shortened by 2 bases and J by 7 bases, with 11 bases between the two germline ends. The CDR3 sequence: CASSYTLQGEAFF. For the CDR3, the DNA is TGTGCCAGCAGTTACACCTTACAGGGTGAAGCTTTCTTT.

This clonotype was seen only a few times. The chain is built from TRBV6-1 and TRBJ2-1; D is ambiguous. Germline assignment: CDR1 MNHNS and CDR2 SASEGT. Trimming took off 2 bases at V and 0 bases at J, with 8 bases between the two ends. The CDR3 runs 15 residues. CDR3 amino acids: CASSEPFDSYNEQFF. In DNA, the CDR3 is TGTGCCAGCAGTGAACCATTCGACTCCTACAATGAGCAGTTCTTC.

With regard to this clonotype: A much larger clone differs from this one at a single base, so this may be a read error. The rearrangement uses TRBV21-1 and TRBJ1-5. TRBV21-1 is tagged as a pseudogene. This CDR3 has 14 residues. CDR3 amino acids: CAISKGTENQPQHF. CDR3 bases: TGTGCCATCAGCAAAGGGACGGAGAATCAGCCCCAGCATTTT.

This clonotype was observed a few times. V and J are TRBV2 and TRBJ1-3; a possible D gene is TRBD1 (6 bases). The CDR3 consists of 15 residues. The V and J ends lost 8 bases and 4 bases respectively, with 18 bases between them. Germline V lookup: CDR1 SNHLY, CDR2 FYNNEI. CDR3 residues: CASGSRGEDGNTIYF. DNA of the CDR3: TGTGCCAGCGGCTCGAGGGGGGAGGACGGAAACACCATATATTTT.